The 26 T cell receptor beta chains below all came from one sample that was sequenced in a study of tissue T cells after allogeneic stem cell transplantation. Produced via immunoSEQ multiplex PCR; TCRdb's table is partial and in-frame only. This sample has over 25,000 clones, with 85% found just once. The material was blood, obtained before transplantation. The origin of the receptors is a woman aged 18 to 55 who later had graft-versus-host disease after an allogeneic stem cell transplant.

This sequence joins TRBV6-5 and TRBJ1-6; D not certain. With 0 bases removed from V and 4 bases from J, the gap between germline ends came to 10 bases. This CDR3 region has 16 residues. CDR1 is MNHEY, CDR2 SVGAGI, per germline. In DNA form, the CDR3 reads TGTGCCAGCAGTTACTCGGCCCAGCATTATAATTCACCCCTCCACTTT. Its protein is CASSYSAQHYNSPLHF.

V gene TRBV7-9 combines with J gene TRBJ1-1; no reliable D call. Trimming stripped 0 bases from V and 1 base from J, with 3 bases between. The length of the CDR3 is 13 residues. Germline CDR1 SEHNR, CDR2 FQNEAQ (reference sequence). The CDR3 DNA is TGTGCCAGCAGCTTAGCACCGAACACTGAAGCTTTCTTT. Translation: CASSLAPNTEAFF.

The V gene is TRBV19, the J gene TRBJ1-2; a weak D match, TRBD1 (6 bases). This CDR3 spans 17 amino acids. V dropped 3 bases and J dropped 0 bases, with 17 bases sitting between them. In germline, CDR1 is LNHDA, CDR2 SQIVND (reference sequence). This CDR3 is CASSIPRGQIPNYGYTF. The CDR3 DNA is TGTGCCAGTAGTATCCCCCGAGGACAGATTCCTAACTATGGCTACACCTTC.

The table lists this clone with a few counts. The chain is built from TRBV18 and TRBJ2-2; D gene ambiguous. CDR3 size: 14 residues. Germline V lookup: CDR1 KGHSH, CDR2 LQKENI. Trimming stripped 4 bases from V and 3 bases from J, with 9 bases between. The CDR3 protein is CASSLYLDTGELFF. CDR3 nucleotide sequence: TGTGCCAGCTCACTTTATCTAGACACCGGGGAGCTGTTTTTT.

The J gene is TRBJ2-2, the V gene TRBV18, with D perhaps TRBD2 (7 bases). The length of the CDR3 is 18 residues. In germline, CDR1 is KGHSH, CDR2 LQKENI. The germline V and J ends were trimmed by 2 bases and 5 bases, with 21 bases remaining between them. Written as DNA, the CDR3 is TGTGCCAGCTCACCATTCCCCCCGGGGGGCGCAGGTACCGGGGAGCTGTTTTTT. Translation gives CASSPFPPGGAGTGELFF.

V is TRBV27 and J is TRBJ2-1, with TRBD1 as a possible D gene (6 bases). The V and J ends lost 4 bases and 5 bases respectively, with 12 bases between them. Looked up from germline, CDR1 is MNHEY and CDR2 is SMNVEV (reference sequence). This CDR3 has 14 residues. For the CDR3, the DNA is TGTGCCAGCAGTTCGAGTGCAGGGGACAATGAGCAGTTCTTC. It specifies CASSSSAGDNEQFF.

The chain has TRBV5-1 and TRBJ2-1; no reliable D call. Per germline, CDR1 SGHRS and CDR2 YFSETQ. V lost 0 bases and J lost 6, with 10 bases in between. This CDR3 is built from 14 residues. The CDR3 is CASSLADLLNEQFF. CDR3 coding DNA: TGCGCCAGCAGCTTGGCGGACCTTCTCAATGAGCAGTTCTTC.

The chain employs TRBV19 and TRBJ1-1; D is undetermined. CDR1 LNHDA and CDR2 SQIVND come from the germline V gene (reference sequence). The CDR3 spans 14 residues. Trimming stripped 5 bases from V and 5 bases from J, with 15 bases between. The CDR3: CASSAVQQWTEAFF. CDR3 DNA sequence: TGTGCCAGTAGTGCAGTACAGCAGTGGACTGAAGCTTTCTTT.

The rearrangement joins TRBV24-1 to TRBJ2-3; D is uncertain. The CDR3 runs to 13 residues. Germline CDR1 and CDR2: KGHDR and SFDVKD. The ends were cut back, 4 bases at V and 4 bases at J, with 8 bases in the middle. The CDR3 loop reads CATSEPRSDTQYF. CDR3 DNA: TGTGCCACCAGTGAACCCAGGTCAGATACGCAGTATTTT.

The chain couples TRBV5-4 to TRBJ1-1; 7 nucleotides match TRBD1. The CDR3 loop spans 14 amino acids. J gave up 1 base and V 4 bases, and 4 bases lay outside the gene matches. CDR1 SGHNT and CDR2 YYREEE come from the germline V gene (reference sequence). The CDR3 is CASSPGTENTEAFF. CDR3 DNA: TGTGCCAGCAGCCCCGGGACAGAGAACACTGAAGCTTTCTTT.

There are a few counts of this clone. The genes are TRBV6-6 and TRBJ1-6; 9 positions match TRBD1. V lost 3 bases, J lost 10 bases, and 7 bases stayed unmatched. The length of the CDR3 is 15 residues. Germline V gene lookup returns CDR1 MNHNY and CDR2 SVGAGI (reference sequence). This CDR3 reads CASSYLRTGESPLHF. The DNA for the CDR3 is TGTGCCAGCAGTTATTTAAGGACAGGGGAGTCACCCCTCCACTTT.

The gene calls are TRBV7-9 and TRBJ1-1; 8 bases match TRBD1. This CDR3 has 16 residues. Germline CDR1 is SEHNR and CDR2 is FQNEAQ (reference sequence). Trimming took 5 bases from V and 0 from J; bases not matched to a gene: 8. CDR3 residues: CASSIPPDRVNTEAFF. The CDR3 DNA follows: TGTGCCAGCAGCATACCCCCGGACAGGGTGAACACTGAAGCTTTCTTT.

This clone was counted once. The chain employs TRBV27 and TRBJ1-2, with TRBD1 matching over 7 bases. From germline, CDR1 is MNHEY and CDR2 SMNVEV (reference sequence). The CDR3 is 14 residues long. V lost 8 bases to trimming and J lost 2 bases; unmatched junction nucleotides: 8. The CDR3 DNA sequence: TGTGCCAGCCTAAGTTTGGGACAGAACTATGGCTACACCTTC. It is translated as CASLSLGQNYGYTF.

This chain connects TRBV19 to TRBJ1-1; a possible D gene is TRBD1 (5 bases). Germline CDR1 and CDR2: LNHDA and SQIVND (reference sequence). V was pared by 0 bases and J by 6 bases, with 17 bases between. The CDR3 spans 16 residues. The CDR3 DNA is TGTGCCAGTAGTATAGATCTATGGCGGGGGGACGCTGAAGCTTTCTTT. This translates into CASSIDLWRGDAEAFF.

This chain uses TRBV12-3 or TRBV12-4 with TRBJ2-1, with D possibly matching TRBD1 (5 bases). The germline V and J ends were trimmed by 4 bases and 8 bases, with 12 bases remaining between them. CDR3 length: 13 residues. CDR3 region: CASSSDQGYEQFF. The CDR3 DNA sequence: TGTGCCAGCAGTTCCGACCAGGGATATGAGCAGTTCTTC.

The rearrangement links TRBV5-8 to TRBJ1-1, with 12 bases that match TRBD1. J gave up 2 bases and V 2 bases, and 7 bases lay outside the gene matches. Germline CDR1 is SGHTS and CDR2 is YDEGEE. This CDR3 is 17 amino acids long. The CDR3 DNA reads TGTGCCAGCAGCTTCGTCCCGGGACAGGGGGCCAACACTGAAGCTTTCTTT. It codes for CASSFVPGQGANTEAFF.

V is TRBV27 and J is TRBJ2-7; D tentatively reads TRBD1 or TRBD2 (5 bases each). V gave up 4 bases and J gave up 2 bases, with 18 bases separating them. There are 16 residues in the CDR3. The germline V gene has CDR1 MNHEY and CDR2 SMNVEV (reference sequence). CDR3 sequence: CASSSGGWGRAYEQYF. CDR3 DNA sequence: TGTGCCAGCAGTTCGGGCGGGTGGGGCCGCGCCTACGAGCAGTACTTC.

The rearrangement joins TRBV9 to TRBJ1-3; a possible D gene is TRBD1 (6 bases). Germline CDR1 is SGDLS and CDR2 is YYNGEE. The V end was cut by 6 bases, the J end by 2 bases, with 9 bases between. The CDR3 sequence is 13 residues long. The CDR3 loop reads CASTRDTGNTIYF. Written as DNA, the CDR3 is TGTGCCAGCACCCGGGACACTGGAAACACCATATATTTT.

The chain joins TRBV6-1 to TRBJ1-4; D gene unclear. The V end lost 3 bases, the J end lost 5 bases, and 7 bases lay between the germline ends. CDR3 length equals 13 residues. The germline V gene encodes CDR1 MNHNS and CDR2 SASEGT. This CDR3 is CASSDQQNEKLFF. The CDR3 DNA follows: TGTGCCAGCAGTGATCAGCAGAATGAAAAACTGTTTTTT.

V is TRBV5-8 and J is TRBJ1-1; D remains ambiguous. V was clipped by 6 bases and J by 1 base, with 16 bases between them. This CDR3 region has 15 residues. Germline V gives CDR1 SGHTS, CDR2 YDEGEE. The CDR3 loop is CASNLRRVTNTEAFF. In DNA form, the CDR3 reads TGTGCCAGCAACCTTCGTAGGGTAACGAACACTGAAGCTTTCTTT.

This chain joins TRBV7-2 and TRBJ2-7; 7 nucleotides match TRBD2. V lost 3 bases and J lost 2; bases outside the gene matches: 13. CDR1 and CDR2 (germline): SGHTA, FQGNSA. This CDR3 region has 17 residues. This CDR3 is CASSFSLRLARAYEQYF. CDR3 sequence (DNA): TGTGCCAGCAGCTTTTCCCTTCGACTAGCCAGGGCCTACGAGCAGTACTTC.

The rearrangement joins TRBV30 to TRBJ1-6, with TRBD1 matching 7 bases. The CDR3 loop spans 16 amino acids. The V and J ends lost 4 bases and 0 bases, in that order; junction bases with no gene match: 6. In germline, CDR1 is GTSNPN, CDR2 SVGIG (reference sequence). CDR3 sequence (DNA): TGTGCCTGGAAACGGGACAGAAGCTCCTATAATTCACCCCTCCACTTT. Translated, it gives CAWKRDRSSYNSPLHF.

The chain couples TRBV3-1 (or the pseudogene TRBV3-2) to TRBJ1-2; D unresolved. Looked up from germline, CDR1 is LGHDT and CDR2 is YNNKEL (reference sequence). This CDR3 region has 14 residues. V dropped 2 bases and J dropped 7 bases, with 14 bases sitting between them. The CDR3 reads CASSQSGTRSGYTF. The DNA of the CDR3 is TGTGCCAGCAGCCAATCGGGCACCAGAAGTGGCTACACCTTC.

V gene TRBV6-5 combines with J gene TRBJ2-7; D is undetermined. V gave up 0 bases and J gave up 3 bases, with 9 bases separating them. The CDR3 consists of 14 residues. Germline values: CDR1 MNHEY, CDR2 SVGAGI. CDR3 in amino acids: CASSYSEESYEQYF. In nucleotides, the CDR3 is TGTGCCAGCAGTTACTCGGAAGAAAGCTACGAGCAGTACTTC.

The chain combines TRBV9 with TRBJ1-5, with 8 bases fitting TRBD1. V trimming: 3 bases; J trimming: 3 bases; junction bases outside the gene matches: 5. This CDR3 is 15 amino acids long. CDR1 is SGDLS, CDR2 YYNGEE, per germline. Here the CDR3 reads CASSETGDPNQPQHF. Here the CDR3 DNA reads TGTGCCAGCAGCGAGACAGGGGATCCCAATCAGCCCCAGCATTTT. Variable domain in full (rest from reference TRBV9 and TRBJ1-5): DSGVTQTPKHLITATGQRVTLRCSPRSGDLSVYWYQQSLDQGLQFLIQYYNGEERAKGNILERFSAQQFPDLHSELNLSSLELGDSALYFCASSETGDPNQPQHFGDGTRLSIL.

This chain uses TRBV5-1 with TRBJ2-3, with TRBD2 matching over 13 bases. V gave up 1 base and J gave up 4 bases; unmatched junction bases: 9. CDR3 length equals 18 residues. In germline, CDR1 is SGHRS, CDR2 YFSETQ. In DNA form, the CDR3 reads TGCGCCAGCAGCTTGAGGACTAGCGGGGGCGCGGTCGCAGATACGCAGTATTTT. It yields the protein CASSLRTSGGAVADTQYF.